Presented here are 30 T cell receptor beta chains from one specimen sequenced in a study of blood T cells in healthy people across ages. A second roughly 7 to 12 cycle PCR used barcoded and J-beta primers. One entry per CDR3 protein results from TCRdb running MiXCR on the 5' RACE reads. The data show around 500,000 distinct CDR3 sequences, over 25% seen once. This same sample was also part of a study on T cells of mothers and their children.

Sample: blood. The receptors here all came from a boy younger than 10 in good health.

This clonotype has ten or more counts. The chain couples TRBV6-6 to TRBJ1-2; D gene ambiguous. Trimming removed 4 bases at V and 2 bases at J, with 5 bases between. This CDR3 has 12 residues. Germline CDR1 reads MNHNY; CDR2 reads SVGAGI (reference sequence). The CDR3 DNA is TGTGCCAGCAGTTTGCCCAACTATGGCTACACCTTC. This codes for CASSLPNYGYTF.

The chain is built from TRBV7-2 and TRBJ2-1, with TRBD1 as a possible D gene (7 bases). Deletions cut 2 bases from V and 7 bases from J, with 18 bases between. Germline V gives CDR1 SGHTA, CDR2 FQGNSA. The CDR3 runs 16 residues. Here the CDR3 DNA reads TGTGCCAGCAGCTTAAACCGGCAGGGGGGAATAAATGAGCAGTTCTTC. Its protein is CASSLNRQGGINEQFF. Based on the CDR3 plus reference TRBV7-2 and TRBJ2-1, the full variable domain is GAGVSQSPSNKVTEKGKDVELRCDPISGHTALYWYRQSLGQGLEFLIYFQGNSAPDKSGLPSDRFSAERTGGSVSTLTIQRTQQEDSAVYLCASSLNRQGGINEQFFGPGTRLTVL.

The rearrangement uses TRBV12-3 or TRBV12-4 and TRBJ1-2, with D tentatively TRBD1 (5 bases). Trimming shortened V by 3 bases and J by 0 bases, and 11 bases separated the two germline ends. The CDR3 is made up of 15 amino acids. The CDR3 nucleotides are TGTGCCAGCAGTTTGTTTAGGGGATCTAACTATGGCTACACCTTC. Residues: CASSLFRGSNYGYTF.

This chain connects TRBV12-3 or TRBV12-4 to TRBJ2-5, with 8 nucleotides matching TRBD1. This CDR3 region has 13 residues. V trimming: 6 bases; J trimming: 2 bases; junction bases outside the gene matches: 2. The CDR3 region is CASRRDRQETQYF. The CDR3 DNA is TGTGCCAGCAGGCGGGACAGGCAAGAGACCCAGTACTTC.

There are many counts of this clonotype. The rearrangement uses TRBV2 and TRBJ2-5; D not resolved. The assigned J gene may be wrong: the sequence end matches TRBJ2-7 better. Per germline, CDR1 SNHLY and CDR2 FYNNEI. There are 10 residues in the CDR3. The CDR3, as DNA: TGTGCCAGCAGTGAAGACGAGCAGTACTTC. This codes for CASSEDEQYF.

This clonotype has a handful of counts. This chain joins TRBV24-1 and TRBJ2-3; D is possibly TRBD2 (6 bases). The CDR3 totals 17 residues. Germline CDR1 reads KGHDR; CDR2 reads SFDVKD. Trimming removed 3 bases from V and 2 bases from J, with 17 bases in between. The CDR3 here is CATSDRGVGGTTDTQYF. CDR3 coding DNA: TGTGCCACCAGTGATAGGGGTGTTGGAGGGACCACAGATACGCAGTATTTT.

This clonotype was detected only a few times. This rearrangement joins TRBV7-2 to TRBJ2-5; TRBD2 matches 10 bases. V was pared by 0 bases and J by 2 bases, with 3 bases of the junction left unmatched. Germline V gives CDR1 SGHTA, CDR2 FQGNSA. This CDR3 is 16 amino acids long. DNA of the CDR3: TGTGCCAGCAGCTTAGCCACTAGCGGGGTTCAAGAGACCCAGTACTTC. Its protein product is CASSLATSGVQETQYF.

This chain links TRBV29-1 with TRBJ1-2; D may be TRBD1 (5 bases). Germline V lookup: CDR1 SQVTM, CDR2 ANQGSEA. Trimming stripped 8 bases from V and 7 bases from J, with 20 bases between. This CDR3 is built from 13 residues. The CDR3 is CSILPRGVGGYTF. CDR3 in DNA: TGCAGCATTCTCCCTCGAGGGGTTGGTGGCTACACCTTC.

This clonotype was seen at least ten times. The CDR3 loop is CACTLAGGPDEQFF. The CDR3 coding sequence is TGTGCCTGCACGCTAGCGGGAGGGCCGGATGAGCAGTTCTTC. The chain links TRBV30 to TRBJ2-1, with TRBD2 identical over 12 bases. Per germline, CDR1 GTSNPN and CDR2 SVGIG (reference sequence). CDR3 length: 14 residues. The J segment lost 8 bases and the V segment lost 6 bases, leaving 8 bases of the junction unmatched. Full variable domain (remainder filled in from reference TRBV30 and TRBJ2-1): SQTIHQWPATLVQPVGSPLSLECTVEGTSNPNLYWYRQAAGRGLQLLFYSVGIGQISSEVPQNLSASRPQDRQFILSSKKLLLSDSGFYLCACTLAGGPDEQFFGPGTRLTVL.

V is TRBV6-6 and J is TRBJ2-3; D remains ambiguous. Trimming left V 3 bases short and J 3 bases short, with 13 bases between. The germline V gene encodes CDR1 MNHNY and CDR2 SVGAGI (reference sequence). CDR3 length: 15 amino acids. CDR3 amino acids: CASSYATRTTDTQYF. CDR3 DNA: TGTGCCAGCAGTTATGCCACACGTACTACAGATACGCAGTATTTT.

The rearrangement links TRBV5-4 to TRBJ2-6; perhaps D is TRBD1 or TRBD2 (5 bases each). V was pared by 3 bases and J by 4 bases, with 17 bases between. There are 17 residues in the CDR3. The germline gives CDR1 SGHNT, CDR2 YYREEE (reference sequence). The CDR3 loop reads CASSSPPLGPGANVLTF. CDR3 nucleotides: TGTGCCAGCAGCTCCCCACCTTTGGGACCCGGGGCCAACGTCCTGACTTTC.

The chain couples TRBV7-8 to TRBJ2-1; no definite D call. The length of the CDR3 is 13 residues. The germline CDR1 and CDR2 sequences are SGHVS and FQNEAQ. V was shortened by 1 base and J by 9 bases, with 10 bases between the two germline ends. The CDR3 DNA follows: TGTGCCAGCAGCTTAGGGGTAGCTGGTGAGCAGTTCTTC. This codes for CASSLGVAGEQFF.

The chain is built from TRBV5-1 and TRBJ1-2; D not resolved. The CDR3 is 16 amino acids. V was pared by 4 bases and J by 2 bases, with 18 bases between. Germline lookup yields CDR1 SGHRS and CDR2 YFSETQ. CDR3 DNA sequence: TGCGCCAGCAGCCTAAACCCGAGCGAAACCAACTATGGCTACACCTTC. As protein: CASSLNPSETNYGYTF.

V is TRBV6-1 and J is TRBJ1-4, with D perhaps matching TRBD1 (6 bases). Germline CDR1 and CDR2: MNHNS and SASEGT. V lost 4 bases, J lost 5 bases, and 17 bases lay in between. This CDR3 is 16 amino acids long. CDR3 nucleotide sequence: TGTGCCAGCAGTGTGGATGTGAGGCAGGGGAATGAAAAACTGTTTTTT. Translating gives CASSVDVRQGNEKLFF.

The chain uses TRBV7-9 and TRBJ2-5; D gene unclear. The J call is doubtful: the DNA matches TRBJ2-1 better. The CDR3 is made up of 13 amino acids. Germline assignment: CDR1 SEHNR and CDR2 FQNEAQ (reference sequence). CDR3 DNA: TGTGCCAGCAGCTTAGCTTCTGCCAATGAGCAGTTCTTC. This gives the protein CASSLASANEQFF.

This clonotype occurred a few times. Written as DNA, the CDR3 is TGCGCCAGCAGCCAAGACGGAACTCACTACGAGCAGTACTTC. It yields the protein CASSQDGTHYEQYF. The chain is built from TRBV4-3 and TRBJ2-7; D uncertain. Trimming stripped 0 bases from V and 3 bases from J, with 9 bases between. CDR1 LGHNA and CDR2 YSLEER come from the germline V gene. CDR3 length equals 14 residues.

V gene TRBV7-8 combines with J gene TRBJ2-3; 10 bases agree with TRBD1. Germline V gene data show CDR1 as SGHVS and CDR2 as FQNEAQ. V lost 4 bases to trimming and J lost 10 bases; unmatched junction nucleotides: 14. CDR3 size: 16 residues. The CDR3 DNA follows: TGTGCCAGCAGCTCCTACCCGACAGGGGGCGCGAGGGCGCAGTATTTT. Protein sequence: CASSSYPTGGARAQYF.

The table lists this clonotype with a few counts. The V and J genes are TRBV30 and TRBJ2-7; 9 bases agree with TRBD1. The CDR3 runs 13 residues. Trimming at V came to 4 bases and at J to 5 bases, leaving 6 bases not matched to a gene. Germline V gene lookup returns CDR1 GTSNPN and CDR2 SVGIG (reference sequence). CDR3 coding DNA: TGTGCCTGGACCCGGGACAGGGACGACGAGCAGTACTTC. This translates into CAWTRDRDDEQYF.

The rearrangement uses TRBV20-1 and TRBJ2-7, with D possibly TRBD1 on 6 matching bases. Per germline, CDR1 DFQATT and CDR2 SNEGSKA (reference sequence). The CDR3 spans 13 residues. V gave up 6 bases and J gave up 2 bases, with 14 bases separating them. In nucleotides, the CDR3 is TGCAGTGCCGCCCCGACAGGTCCCTACGAGCAGTACTTC. It codes for CSAAPTGPYEQYF.

This clonotype was recorded a few times. This CDR3 reads CARLGQANTGELFF. CDR3 nucleotides: TGCGCCAGACTGGGACAGGCGAACACCGGGGAGCTGTTTTTT. The chain carries TRBV10-1 and TRBJ2-2, with 8 bases that match TRBD1. The germline V gene has CDR1 WNHNN and CDR2 SYGVQD (reference sequence). The junction had 3 bases not matched to a gene; V was cut back by 9 bases and J by 0 bases. The CDR3 is 14 residues long.

The V call is TRBV28, the J call TRBJ2-5; a possible D gene is TRBD1 (6 bases). V lost 2 bases and J 0 bases, leaving 10 bases between the germline ends. The CDR3 has 15 residues. Germline lookup yields CDR1 MDHEN and CDR2 SYDVKM. The CDR3 nucleotides read TGTGCCAGCAGTTTACTTACAGGGAACCAAGAGACCCAGTACTTC. Protein sequence: CASSLLTGNQETQYF.

CDR3 residues: CSASVLEGGTDEQYF. In DNA, the CDR3 is TGCAGTGCTAGTGTTCTAGAGGGGGGGACTGACGAGCAGTACTTC. The V gene is TRBV20-1, the J gene TRBJ2-7; tentative D call: TRBD2 (7 bases). Germline values: CDR1 DFQATT, CDR2 SNEGSKA (reference sequence). Trimming removed 3 bases at V and 5 bases at J, with 20 bases between. This CDR3 is built from 15 residues.

The chain joins TRBV29-1 to TRBJ2-1, with 8 nucleotides matching TRBD2. V lost 0 bases to trimming and J lost 0 bases; unmatched junction nucleotides: 7. This CDR3 comprises 17 residues. Germline V gives CDR1 SQVTM, CDR2 ANQGSEA. CDR3 in DNA: TGCAGCGTTGAAGATCCGTCGAGCGGGAGCTCCTACAATGAGCAGTTCTTC. Protein product: CSVEDPSSGSSYNEQFF.

The chain employs TRBV7-8 and TRBJ1-5, with 7 positions matching TRBD1. Trimming at V came to 5 bases and at J to 3 bases, leaving 7 bases not matched to a gene. Germline CDR1 and CDR2: SGHVS and FQNEAQ. CDR3 length: 15 residues. In nucleotides, the CDR3 is TGTGCCAGCAGCCCCCGACAGGGCCCCAATCAGCCCCAGCATTTT. It is translated as CASSPRQGPNQPQHF.

This clonotype was detected a few times. This rearrangement joins TRBV10-3 to TRBJ1-4; the D gene is possibly TRBD1 (6 bases). This CDR3 region has 13 residues. Looked up from germline, CDR1 is ENHRY and CDR2 is SYGVKD. The germline V and J ends were trimmed by 2 bases and 5 bases, with 6 bases remaining between them. This chain's CDR3 is CAISEGGNEKLFF. The DNA of the CDR3 is TGTGCCATCAGTGAGGGGGGCAATGAAAAACTGTTTTTT.

This clonotype has just a few counts. The chain employs TRBV12-5 and TRBJ1-1, with a possible D match to TRBD1 (5 bases). The V and J ends lost 1 base and 2 bases respectively, with 14 bases between them. CDR3 length: 16 amino acids. Germline loops: CDR1 LGHNT, CDR2 FRNRAP. The CDR3 DNA follows: TGTGCTAGTGGTTTGGACCCCGGGACGGCAAACACTGAAGCTTTCTTT. It specifies CASGLDPGTANTEAFF.

This clonotype was seen a few times. V and J are TRBV11-2 and TRBJ2-3; 8 bases fit TRBD1. V was clipped by 5 bases and J by 3 bases; unmatched bases: 10. This CDR3 is 16 amino acids long. The germline gives CDR1 SGHAT, CDR2 FQNNGV. CDR3 in amino acids: CASSLPGGFGTDTQYF. The CDR3 region has the DNA TGTGCCAGCAGCCTCCCAGGGGGCTTTGGGACAGATACGCAGTATTTT. The full variable domain, with the rest looked up from reference TRBV11-2 and TRBJ2-3, is EAGVAQSPRYKIIEKRQSVAFWCNPISGHATLYWYQQILGQGPKLLIQFQNNGVVDDSQLPKDRFSAERLKGVDSTLKIQPAKLEDSAVYLCASSLPGGFGTDTQYFGPGTRLTVL.

The gene calls are TRBV4-3 and TRBJ1-2, with D possibly being TRBD1 (5 bases). CDR3 length: 16 amino acids. Trimming took 1 base from V and 6 from J, leaving 18 bases between them. CDR1 LGHNA and CDR2 YSLEER come from the germline V gene. The CDR3: CASSQGRDRPRDGYTF. The CDR3 coding sequence is TGCGCCAGCAGCCAAGGACGGGACCGACCGAGGGATGGCTACACCTTC.

V and J are TRBV27 and TRBJ2-1; no firm D call. Germline V CDR1 and CDR2: MNHEY, SMNVEV (reference sequence). The V end lost 0 bases, the J end lost 0 bases, and 9 bases lay between the germline ends. The CDR3 sequence is 16 residues long. CDR3: CASSLSTASSYNEQFF. In DNA form, the CDR3 reads TGTGCCAGCAGTTTATCAACGGCTAGCTCCTACAATGAGCAGTTCTTC.

The chain has TRBV4-2 and TRBJ1-1, with D perhaps matching TRBD1 (6 bases). Germline values: CDR1 LGHNA, CDR2 YNFKEQ. The ends were cut back, 5 bases at V and 0 bases at J, with 16 bases in the middle. CDR3 size: 16 residues. CDR3 sequence: CASSKGGRDLNTEAFF. The CDR3 DNA follows: TGTGCCAGCAGCAAGGGGGGTAGAGATTTGAACACTGAAGCTTTCTTT.